This record concerns one T cell receptor beta chain sequence. The target antigen is unknown. V gave up 4 bases and J gave up 6 bases, with 15 bases separating them. Germline V gene data show CDR1 as LGHDT and CDR2 as YNNKEL (reference sequence). The CDR3 extends over 15 amino acids. These data originate in a study of T cells after yellow fever vaccination. Across the whole study: Any fraction with a low cell number was prepared using SMART-Seq v4 Ultra Low Input.

Study observations and caveats: Researchers cautioned that FACS-sorted repertoires could harbor abundant clonotypes contaminating from the bulk population. Reappearance after the booster was seen for most primary-vaccination clones, at 95% to 98% CD4 and roughly 90% CD8.

One entry per CDR3 protein, called by TCRdb with MiXCR from the 5' RACE reads. The sample contains 450,000 to 550,000 distinct CDR3 sequences, about a fifth of which appear only once. V gene TRBV3-1 combines with J gene TRBJ1-4; the D gene is possibly TRBD1 (6 bases). The clonotype comes from a man aged 18 to 30 who received the YFV17D yellow fever vaccine. The sample in question was PBMCs, obtained roughly 23 days after the first yellow fever vaccination. CDR3 nucleotides: TGTGCCAGCAGCCCAATCGGGACACGCTATGAAAAACTGTTTTTT. Translation gives CASSPIGTRYEKLFF.